This paragraph covers one TCR beta chain sequence. This clonotype has a count of ten or more. Its antigen remains unidentified. Base qualities are not at hand, and no much larger clone is one base apart. The donors were roughly 39 Caucasian individuals from Russia, aged roughly 6 to 90 years, who were systemically healthy. Approximately 9.3 milliliters of peripheral blood were collected from each donor into EDTA-treated Vacutainer tubes. Ficoll-Paque density-gradient centrifugation was used to isolate PBMCs, with at least 6 million per sample. Total RNA, at least 6 micrograms per sample, was extracted from PBMCs with Trizol reagent. Naive CD45RAhigh/CD27high T cell percentages were measured by flow cytometry on a PBMC aliquot from every donor. The data were taken from a study of blood T cells in healthy people across ages (dated by TCRdb to between 2015 and 2016). With regard to the full study: In model experiments, roughly one uniquely barcoded TCR beta cDNA molecule per two T cells was captured by template switching. Using deep sequencing normalized with unique cDNA molecular identifiers, the study measured how TCR beta repertoire diversity changes with age. The donors were divided into four age groups: young (average 16 years), middle-aged (about 40), aged (62) and long-lived (82). The study analyzed two additional independent replicas of 1 million unique cDNA reads from the same blood draw for two donors, one aged 18 to 30 and one aged 80 or older.

To prepare the library, 5' RACE was applied. These reads were obtained on an Illumina HiSeq 2500. A second PCR of about 6 to 12 cycles was performed with a sample-barcoded 5' primer and a J-beta primer mix. A unique molecular identifier was introduced onto each TCR beta cDNA molecule by a template-switch 5' adaptor carrying 12 random nucleotides. Each sample yielded at least 2.5 million CDR3-containing paired-end reads. The Mint cDNA synthesis kit, primed by a TRBC-specific oligonucleotide, was used to synthesize first-strand cDNA from all RNA. Following uracil-DNA glycosylase treatment, all cDNA underwent a first 18-cycle PCR with the universal primers M1SS and BC2_uni_R. The authors processed their data as follows. For normalization, 1 million high-quality reads were randomly selected from each sample, with every read carrying a distinct molecular identifier. Instead of being binned into consensus sequences, reads that shared molecular identifiers were thrown out. MiTCR, set to a Q25 quality threshold and the strictest error-elimination algorithm, was used for CDR3 identification, clonotype clustering and error correction. A nonparametric unseen species model using Euler transformation provided a lower-bound estimate of total TCR beta diversity. Using fastp trimming at Q25 and MiXCR clonotype assembly, TCRdb reanalyzed the public sequencing data and kept in-frame beta chains. Each record represents a unique CDR3 protein, reported with the most common genes and DNA among its rows. For this entry, the V and J calls and clone size follow TCRdb and not the study's own pipeline. In this sample the table shows approximately 900,000 distinct CDR3 sequences, 25% to 30% of which occur a single time. The top ten hold about 10% of the sample.

The CDR3 sequence holds 14 residues, the cysteine and phenylalanine included. Solely the CDR3 DNA is kept, with 42 bases framed from the first base. At the junction V is shortened by 4 bases and J by 1 base, with 9 bases in between. Via the germline V gene, CDR1 is SGHRS and CDR2 YFSETQ. Study-level results and caveats: Total diversity estimates from one million sequenced T cells were considered lower bounds and underestimates. The long-lived group showed more naive CD4+ T cells, fewer expanded clones and increased TCR diversity than the aged group, suggesting age selection. Donor CMV infection status was unknown, potentially confounding age-related changes in expanded clonotypes. As age increased, observed TCR beta diversity per million T cells dropped in a roughly linear way, and a significant reduction was already evident by age around 41. Conclusive comparison of naive and antigen-experienced compartments was prevented by the profiling of bulk unsorted PBMCs. Observed TCR beta diversity correlated strongly with the percentage of naive T cells measured by flow cytometry.

The data also belong to a second study, concerning T cells of mothers and their children. The second paper further reports: The donors were nine systemically healthy Caucasian individuals, made up of three mothers and their six children. cDNA synthesis consumed the entire amount of extracted RNA, loaded at approximately 1.5 ug RNA in each 15 ul reaction. In the second PCR, sample barcodes and 2-4 random nucleotides were introduced via the M1S primer. More than 8.5 million TCR beta CDR3 reads were obtained from each mother, and about 3 million reads were obtained from each child. Thymic selection shapes the output of TCR recombination in a similar way in related and unrelated pairs, and inherited differences have a minor effect. Related mother-child pairs always showed normalized repertoire overlap that was slightly higher than in unrelated mother-child pairs, though the difference was never significant. Persistent microchimeric T cell clones were not detected, at a sensitivity of 85 to 100 clones per million clonotypes. Deep NGS was used in the study to compare the TCR beta repertoires of mothers and children and to look for features that separate related mother-child pairs from unrelated individuals. Mothers averaged about 37 +/- 4 years of age and children averaged approximately 12 +/- 4 years. After adapter ligation with NEBNext reagents, the libraries were sequenced on Illumina HiSeq 2000 with 100+100 nt paired-end reads. Mother and child libraries were prepared a month apart and sequenced in separate runs to prevent cross-contamination. For each donor, between about 500,000 and 2,100,000 distinct TCR beta clonotypes were identified. Naive TCR beta clonotypes were estimated from low-frequency clonotypes matched to each donor's FACS-determined naive share, without sorting.

The specimen sequenced was blood. The V gene is TRBV5-1 and the J gene is TRBJ2-1; a weak D assignment points to TRBD1 (6 bases agree). The receptor was derived from a woman in her thirties or forties in good health. The CDR3 amino acid sequence is: CASSEQGSYNEQFF. Here is the DNA: TGCGCCAGCAGCGAACAGGGATCCTACAATGAGCAGTTCTTC.